These T cell receptor beta chains were read from a single sample in a study of cytomegalovirus exposure and HLA in healthy donors. Data came from immunoSEQ multiplex PCR; TCRdb stores just in-frame clones and leaves some out. The repertoire includes some 120,000 clones, 81% of them detected once, and roughly 2.4% sits in the top ten. The specimen sequenced was PBMCs. The origin of the receptors is a woman aged 40 to 50 in good health and CMV-seronegative. Both conserved end residues are part of each CDR3. Only some rows state a clone size, as once, few, many or a class for expanded clones.

size: -
V: TRBV28
J: TRBJ2-7
CDR3: CASSRGPKNEQYF

size: -
V: TRBV10-2
J: TRBJ2-7
CDR3: CASSESGVVTSGREQYF

size: -
V: TRBV28
J: TRBJ2-1
CDR3: CASSLGGLAGGQHNEQFF

size: -
V: TRBV5-1
J: TRBJ2-5
CDR3: CASSWDRGKETQYF

size: -
V: TRBV5-1
J: TRBJ2-1
CDR3: CASSLGWTRSYNEQFF

size: once
V: TRBV5-1
J: TRBJ2-2
CDR3: CASSYGTELTGELFF

size: once
V: TRBV5-4
J: TRBJ1-2
CDR3: CASSLGSQGALLGGYTF

size: -
V: TRBV5-6
J: TRBJ1-1
CDR3: CASRRMGQGGDTEAFF

size: -
V: TRBV6-5
J: TRBJ1-2
CDR3: CASSYLADYGYTF

size: -
V: TRBV11-1
J: TRBJ1-1
CDR3: CASSFTVTEAFF

size: -
V: TRBV5-1
J: TRBJ1-3
CDR3: CASSPEGQPTRGNTIYF

size: -
V: TRBV2
J: TRBJ1-1
CDR3: CASSGDFRAFF

size: -
V: TRBV9
J: TRBJ2-2
CDR3: CASSVVSQPGTGELFF